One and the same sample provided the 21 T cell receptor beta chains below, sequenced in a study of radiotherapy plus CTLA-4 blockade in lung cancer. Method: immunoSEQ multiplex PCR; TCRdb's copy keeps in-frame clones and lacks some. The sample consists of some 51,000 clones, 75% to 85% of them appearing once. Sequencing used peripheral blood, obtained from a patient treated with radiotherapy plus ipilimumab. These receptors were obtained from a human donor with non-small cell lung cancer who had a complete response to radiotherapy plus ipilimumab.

CDR3 protein: CASSPQKGRNEKLFF. In nucleotides, the CDR3 is TGTGCCAGCAGCCCGCAGAAGGGGCGTAATGAAAAACTGTTTTTT. The chain recombines TRBV7-8 with TRBJ1-4, with D possibly matching TRBD1 (5 bases). V shed 5 bases and J shed 4 bases, with 14 bases lying between them. The CDR3 is made up of 15 amino acids. Germline V CDR1 and CDR2: SGHVS, FQNEAQ.

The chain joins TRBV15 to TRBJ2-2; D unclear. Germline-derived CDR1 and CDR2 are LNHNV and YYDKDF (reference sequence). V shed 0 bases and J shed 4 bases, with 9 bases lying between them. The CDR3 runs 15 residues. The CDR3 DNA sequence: TGTGCCACCAGCAGAGACAGGTTTGGCACCGGGGAGCTGTTTTTT. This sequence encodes CATSRDRFGTGELFF. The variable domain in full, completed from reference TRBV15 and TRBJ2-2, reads DAMVIQNPRYQVTQFGKPVTLSCSQTLNHNVMYWYQQKSSQAPKLLFHYYDKDFNNEADTPDNFQSRRPNTSFCFLDIRSPGLGDTAMYLCATSRDRFGTGELFFGEGSRLTVL.

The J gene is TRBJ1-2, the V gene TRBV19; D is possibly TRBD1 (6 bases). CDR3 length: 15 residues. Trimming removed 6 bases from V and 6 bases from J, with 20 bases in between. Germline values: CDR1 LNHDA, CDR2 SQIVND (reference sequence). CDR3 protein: CASRGGGDQRHGYTF. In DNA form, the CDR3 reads TGTGCCAGTAGAGGGGGAGGGGATCAGCGCCATGGCTACACCTTC.

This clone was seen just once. DNA of the CDR3: TGTGCCAGTATATCAGCGGGAGGGCCCCCAGATACGCAGTATTTT. Translating gives CASISAGGPPDTQYF. The chain recombines TRBV19 with TRBJ2-3; 10 nucleotides match TRBD2. The CDR3 has 15 amino acids. V lost 7 bases, J lost 4 bases, and 8 bases stayed unmatched. The germline V gene encodes CDR1 LNHDA and CDR2 SQIVND (reference sequence).

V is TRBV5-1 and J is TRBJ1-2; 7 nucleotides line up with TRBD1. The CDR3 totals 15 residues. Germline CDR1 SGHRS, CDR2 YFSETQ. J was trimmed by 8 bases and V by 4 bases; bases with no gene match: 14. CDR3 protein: CASSPMDDRVVGYTF. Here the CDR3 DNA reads TGCGCCAGCAGCCCCATGGACGACAGGGTTGTCGGCTACACCTTC.

This chain's CDR3 is CASRPQGAVGYGYTF. Here the CDR3 DNA reads TGTGCCAGCAGACCCCAGGGGGCAGTAGGGTATGGCTACACCTTC. The J gene is TRBJ1-2, the V gene TRBV28, with TRBD1 identical over 8 bases. This CDR3 contains 15 residues. The trim removed 6 bases at V and 5 bases at J, leaving 11 bases unmatched. Germline-derived CDR1 and CDR2 are MDHEN and SYDVKM.

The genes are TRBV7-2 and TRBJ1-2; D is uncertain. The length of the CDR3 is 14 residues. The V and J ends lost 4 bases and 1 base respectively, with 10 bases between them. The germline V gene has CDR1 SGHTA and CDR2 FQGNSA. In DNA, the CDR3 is TGTGCCAGCAGCTATGACACCTTTAACTATGGCTACACCTTC. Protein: CASSYDTFNYGYTF. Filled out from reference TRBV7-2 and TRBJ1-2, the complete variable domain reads GAGVSQSPSNKVTEKGKDVELRCDPISGHTALYWYRQSLGQGLEFLIYFQGNSAPDKSGLPSDRFSAERTGGSVSTLTIQRTQQEDSAVYLCASSYDTFNYGYTFGSGTRLTVV.

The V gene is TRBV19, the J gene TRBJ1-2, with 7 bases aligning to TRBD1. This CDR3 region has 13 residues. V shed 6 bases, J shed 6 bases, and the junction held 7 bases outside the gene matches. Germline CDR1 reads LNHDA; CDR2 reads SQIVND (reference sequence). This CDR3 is CASSHGQVDGYTF. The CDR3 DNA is TGTGCCAGTAGCCACGGACAGGTAGATGGCTACACCTTC.

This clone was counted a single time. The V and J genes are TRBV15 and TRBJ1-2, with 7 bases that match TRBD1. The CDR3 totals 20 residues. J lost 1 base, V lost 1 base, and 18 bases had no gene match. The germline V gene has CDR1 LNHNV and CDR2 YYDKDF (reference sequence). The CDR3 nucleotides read TGTGCCACCAGCAGAGCCTTGCGACTCAACCGGGACAGAATTAACTATGGCTACACCTTC. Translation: CATSRALRLNRDRINYGYTF.

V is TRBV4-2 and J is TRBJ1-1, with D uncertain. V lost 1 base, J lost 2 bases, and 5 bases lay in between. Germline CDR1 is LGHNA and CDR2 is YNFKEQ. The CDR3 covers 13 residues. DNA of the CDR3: TGTGCCAGCAGCCAAGGCGAAAACACTGAAGCTTTCTTT. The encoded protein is CASSQGENTEAFF.

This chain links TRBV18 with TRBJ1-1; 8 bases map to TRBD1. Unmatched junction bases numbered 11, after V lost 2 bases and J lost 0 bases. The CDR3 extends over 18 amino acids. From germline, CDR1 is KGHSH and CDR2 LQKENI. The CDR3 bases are TGTGCCAGCTCACCAGTAGGACAGGGCGATAATATGAACACTGAAGCTTTCTTT. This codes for CASSPVGQGDNMNTEAFF.

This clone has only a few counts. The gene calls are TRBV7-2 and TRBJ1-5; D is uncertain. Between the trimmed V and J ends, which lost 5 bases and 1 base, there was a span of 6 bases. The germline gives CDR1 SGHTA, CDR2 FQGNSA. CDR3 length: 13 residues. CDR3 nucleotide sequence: TGTGCCAGCAGCCTACAGAGCAATCAGCCCCAGCATTTT. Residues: CASSLQSNQPQHF. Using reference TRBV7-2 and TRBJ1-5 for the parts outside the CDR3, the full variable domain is GAGVSQSPSNKVTEKGKDVELRCDPISGHTALYWYRQSLGQGLEFLIYFQGNSAPDKSGLPSDRFSAERTGGSVSTLTIQRTQQEDSAVYLCASSLQSNQPQHFGDGTRLSIL.

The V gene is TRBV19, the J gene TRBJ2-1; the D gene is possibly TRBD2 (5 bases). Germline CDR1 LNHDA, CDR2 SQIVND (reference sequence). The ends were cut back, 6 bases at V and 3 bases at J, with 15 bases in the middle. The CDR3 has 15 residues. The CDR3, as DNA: TGTGCCAGTAGCCCAGAGGGCAGGATCTACAATGAGCAGTTCTTC. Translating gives CASSPEGRIYNEQFF.

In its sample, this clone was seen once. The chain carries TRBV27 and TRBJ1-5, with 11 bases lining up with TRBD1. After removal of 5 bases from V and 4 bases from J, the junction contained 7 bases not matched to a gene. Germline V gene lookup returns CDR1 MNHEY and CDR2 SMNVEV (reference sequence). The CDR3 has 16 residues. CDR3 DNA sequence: TGTGCCAGCAGTCCGTCCGGGACAGGGGGTAATCAGCCCCAGCATTTT. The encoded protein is CASSPSGTGGNQPQHF.

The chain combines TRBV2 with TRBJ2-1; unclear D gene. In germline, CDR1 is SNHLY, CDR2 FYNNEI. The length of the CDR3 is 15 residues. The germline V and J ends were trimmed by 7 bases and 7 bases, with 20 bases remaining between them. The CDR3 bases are TGTGCCAGCAAGCCCTATTATTCCCCGTTTAATGAGCAGTTCTTC. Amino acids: CASKPYYSPFNEQFF. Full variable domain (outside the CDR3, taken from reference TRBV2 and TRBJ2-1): EPEVTQTPSHQVTQMGQEVILRCVPISNHLYFYWYRQILGQKVEFLVSFYNNEISEKSEIFDDQFSVERPDGSNFTLKIRSTKLEDSAMYFCASKPYYSPFNEQFFGPGTRLTVL.

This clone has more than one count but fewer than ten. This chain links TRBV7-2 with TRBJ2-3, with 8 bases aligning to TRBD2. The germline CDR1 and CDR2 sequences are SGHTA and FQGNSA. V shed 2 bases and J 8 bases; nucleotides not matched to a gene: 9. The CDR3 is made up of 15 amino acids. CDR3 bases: TGTGCCAGCAGCTTATCACGGGGGGGAGCGGGTACGCAGTATTTT. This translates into CASSLSRGGAGTQYF.

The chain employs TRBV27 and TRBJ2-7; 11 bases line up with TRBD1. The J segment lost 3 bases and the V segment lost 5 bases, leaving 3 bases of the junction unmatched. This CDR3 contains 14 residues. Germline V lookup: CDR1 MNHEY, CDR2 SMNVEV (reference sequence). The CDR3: CASSTGTGGYEQYV. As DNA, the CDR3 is TGTGCCAGCAGTACGGGGACAGGGGGCTACGAGCAGTACGTC.

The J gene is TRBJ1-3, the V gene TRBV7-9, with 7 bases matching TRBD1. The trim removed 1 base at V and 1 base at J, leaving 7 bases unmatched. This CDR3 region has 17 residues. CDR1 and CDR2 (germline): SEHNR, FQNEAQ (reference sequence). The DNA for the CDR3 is TGTGCCAGCAGCTTAGGGACCGGCAGGGGGTCTGGAAACACCATATATTTT. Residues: CASSLGTGRGSGNTIYF.

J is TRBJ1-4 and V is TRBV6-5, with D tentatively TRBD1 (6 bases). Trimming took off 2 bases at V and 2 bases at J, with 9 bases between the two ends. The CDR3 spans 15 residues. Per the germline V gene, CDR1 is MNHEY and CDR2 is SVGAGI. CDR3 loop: CASSYKQGTNEKLFF. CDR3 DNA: TGTGCCAGCAGTTACAAACAGGGCACTAATGAAAAACTGTTTTTT.

CDR3 sequence (DNA): TGTGCCAGTAGTTCCGGTTGGCGGGGCGGTCAGCCCCAGCATTTT. Its translation: CASSSGWRGGQPQHF. The rearrangement joins TRBV19 to TRBJ1-5, with a tentative D call TRBD1 (5 bases). Germline V gives CDR1 LNHDA, CDR2 SQIVND (reference sequence). The CDR3 contains 15 residues. V lost 5 bases, J lost 6 bases, and 17 bases lay in between.

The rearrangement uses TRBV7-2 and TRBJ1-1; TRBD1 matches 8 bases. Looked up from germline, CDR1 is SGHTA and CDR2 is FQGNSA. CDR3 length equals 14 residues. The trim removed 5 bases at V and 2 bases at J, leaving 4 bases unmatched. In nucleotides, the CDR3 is TGTGCCAGCAGCCCAGACAGGGGAAACACTGAAGCTTTCTTT. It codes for CASSPDRGNTEAFF.